The clone carrying this TCR beta chain was counted ten times or more. The antigen remains undetermined. Uncontrolled infection, other autoimmune disease, pregnancy or lactation disqualified patients from enrolment. Diagnoses were made from clinical symptoms, serum measures (thyroxine and TRAb), thyroid ultrasound and orbital computed tomography. This sample stems from a study of T cells in Graves' hyperthyroidism and ophthalmopathy. Findings and limits, study-wide: Clonotypes that were expanded in thyroid above 0.001 mostly appeared in blood too.

The TCR beta CDR3 regions underwent amplification using RNA transcripts as the source. The HTBI primer set served for first-round RT-PCR of the TCR CDR3. TCRdb re-analysed the multiplex PCR reads in MiXCR, keeping a single row per CDR3 protein. The table lists 450,000 to 600,000 distinct CDR3 sequences, 12% to 15% of them singletons. This receptor was taken from a woman in her 40s with Graves' hyperthyroidism. The sequenced sample was blood.

The CDR3 region is CASSETGANTGELFF. The CDR3 coding sequence is TGTGCCAGCAGTGAAACAGGGGCGAACACCGGGGAGCTGTTTTTT. The chain carries TRBV2 and TRBJ2-2; TRBD1 matches at 7 bases. Trimming removed 2 bases from V and 0 bases from J; junction bases left unmatched: 0. The CDR3 totals 15 residues. Germline-derived CDR1 and CDR2 are SNHLY and FYNNEI. Filled out from reference TRBV2 and TRBJ2-2, the complete variable domain reads EPEVTQTPSHQVTQMGQEVILRCVPISNHLYFYWYRQILGQKVEFLVSFYNNEISEKSEIFDDQFSVERPDGSNFTLKIRSTKLEDSAMYFCASSETGANTGELFFGEGSRLTVL.